Listed here is a single T cell receptor beta chain. Its cognate antigen has yet to be identified. No much larger clone is present one base from it, and per-base qualities are unavailable. From cysteine to phenylalanine, the CDR3 is 17 amino acids long. CDR3 DNA is the only sequence kept; it has 51 bases, read in frame from the first base. Taken from the germline V gene (reference sequence), the CDR1 and CDR2 loops are DFQATT and SNEGSKA. Relative to germline, V is 5 bases shorter and J is 7 bases shorter, with 30 bases between their ends. Library construction relied on 5' RACE. The sequencer listed for this sample is Illumina HiSeq 2000. A universal primer binding site was introduced by template switching, and a unique molecular identifier was present in the final cDNA, enabling accurate counting of TCR cDNA molecules. Specific primers in the conserved constant-segment region were used to synthesize first-strand cDNA for TCR alpha and beta chains. To control for contamination, every cDNA library carried two barcodes: a SMART-Mk sample barcode plus Illumina barcodes. TruSeq adapter sequences and Illumina sample barcodes were added in two successive PCR steps. The TCR alpha and beta cDNA libraries were sequenced on the Illumina HiSeq platform using custom primers. The source study handled its data this way. MiGEC processed the raw reads to extract unique molecular identifiers, while MiXCR was used to determine the CDR3 positions. For each individual, recombination models were inferred using an EM algorithm with the repgenHMM and IGoR tools. Shared clonotypes were analyzed with the tcR package in R, and sharing was normalized by the product of cloneset sizes. To study raw recombination free of thymic and clonal selection effects, out-of-frame nonproductive sequences were analyzed. TCRdb passed the public sequencing reads through fastp at Q25 and MiXCR, retaining productive beta sequences. A single entry per CDR3 protein holds the most common genes and DNA from its merged rows. TCRdb's processing, not the authors', yielded these V and J calls. Across this sample there are 1.5 million to 2 million distinct CDR3 sequences, with under 35% seen only once. Less than 0.35% of the sample belongs to the ten largest clones.

These data belong to a study of identical twins (dated by TCRdb to the mid-2010s). Concerning the study at large: TCR alpha and beta repertoires from monozygotic twins, unrelated adults of various ages and cord blood were deep-sequenced to test whether fetal clonotypes persist. Replicate twin experiments were performed at different times using different library preparation protocols to rule out contamination. Broad study findings and their caveats: Excess twin sharing in beta out-of-frame sequences was weaker because fewer shared sequences lowered the signal-to-noise ratio. Zero-insertion analyses could be partly confounded by invariant T cells such as MAIT and iNKT, although diverse VJ usage argued against such confounding for most clonotypes. Because the same donors could not be followed over many years, the conclusions relied on cross-sectional statistical analysis. Out-of-frame TCR alpha sequences shared between twins showed an excess of low generation-probability sequences compared with coincidental sharing between unrelated individuals. Fewer insertions were carried by abundant cord blood beta clonotypes, a similar but weaker trend appeared in young adult naive repertoires, and no such trend appeared in memory repertoires. In monozygotic twins, recombination models systematically underestimated out-of-frame TCR alpha sharing, but the models matched the sharing seen between unrelated individuals.

All donors were healthy Caucasians. The sequence derives from a newborn girl in good health. Recombination connected TRBV20-1 to TRBJ2-7, with a weak D call of TRBD2 (7 bases match). The sample taken for sequencing was cord blood. The nucleotides read TGCAGTGCTCCCCGAAATGATCGGGGGGCGGGGTACAATGAGCAGTACTTC. This encodes CSAPRNDRGAGYNEQYF.